The 28 T cell receptor beta chains presented below share a single source sample, sequenced in a study of early T cells in non-severe SARS-CoV-2 infection. One entry per CDR3 protein, called by TCRdb with MiXCR from the 5' RACE reads. The sample has about 70,000 distinct CDR3 sequences; approximately 10% are singletons. The source material was whole blood. The receptors here all came from an adult who was a healthcare worker with PCR-confirmed SARS-CoV-2 infection or an uninfected control (not recorded which).

This clonotype was counted at least ten times. V gene TRBV5-1 combines with J gene TRBJ2-1; 13 bases agree with TRBD2. CDR3 size: 15 residues. V shed 2 bases and J 6 bases; nucleotides not matched to a gene: 2. The germline CDR1 and CDR2 sequences are SGHRS and YFSETQ. The CDR3 bases are TGCGCCAGCAGCTTCACTAGCGGGGGGGTCAATGAGCAGTTCTTC. Amino acids: CASSFTSGGVNEQFF.

Comments on this clonotype: The junction differs from germline at one of its ends, possibly a read error. The J gene is TRBJ2-2, the V gene TRBV29-1; unclear D gene. The germline V gene has CDR1 SQVTM and CDR2 ANQGSEA. The CDR3 contains 11 residues. The CDR3 loop reads CGVGSTGELFF. DNA for the CDR3: TGCGGCGTTGGCTCCACCGGGGAGCTGTTTTTT.

The genes are TRBV29-1 and TRBJ2-5; D remains unclear. V shed 6 bases and J shed 5 bases, with 7 bases lying between them. The CDR3 runs 10 residues. CDR1 is SQVTM, CDR2 ANQGSEA, per germline. Here the CDR3 DNA reads TGCAGCGTCCCCCAGGAGACCCAGTACTTC. It is translated as CSVPQETQYF.

This clonotype has at least ten counts. V usage is TRBV5-4 and J usage is TRBJ2-2; weak D call: TRBD2 (6 bases). V was trimmed by 4 bases and J by 7 bases, leaving 14 bases between them. The germline V gene encodes CDR1 SGHNT and CDR2 YYREEE (reference sequence). This CDR3 has 14 amino acids. CDR3 residues: CASSLSAGNGELFF. The CDR3 bases are TGTGCCAGCAGCCTTTCTGCGGGGAACGGGGAGCTGTTTTTT.

The chain joins TRBV29-1 to TRBJ2-1; 8 bases agree with TRBD2. CDR1 is SQVTM and CDR2 is ANQGSEA in the germline V gene. This CDR3 comprises 15 residues. The ends lost 0 bases at V and 3 bases at J; junction bases unmatched: 4. For the CDR3, the DNA is TGCAGCGTTGAAGAGGATAGCGGGGTCTACAATGAGCAGTTCTTC. Protein sequence: CSVEEDSGVYNEQFF.

The J gene is TRBJ2-7, the V gene TRBV29-1; perhaps TRBD1 as D (6 bases). V shed 1 base and J shed 6 bases, with 19 bases lying between them. Per the germline V gene, CDR1 is SQVTM and CDR2 is ANQGSEA. This CDR3 has 15 residues. The CDR3: CSVEGGQTSTGEQYF. CDR3 nucleotide sequence: TGCAGCGTTGAAGGAGGACAGACGTCGACCGGCGAGCAGTACTTC.

Ten or more counts support this clonotype. The V gene is TRBV30, the J gene TRBJ2-7; 11 bases align to TRBD1. The CDR3 totals 14 residues. The J segment lost 4 bases and the V segment lost 7 bases, leaving 9 bases of the junction unmatched. Germline CDR1 is GTSNPN and CDR2 is SVGIG (reference sequence). CDR3 protein: CAFLGQGAVYEQYF. The CDR3, as DNA: TGTGCCTTTTTAGGACAGGGGGCGGTTTACGAGCAGTACTTC.

This clonotype was seen ten or more times. J is TRBJ1-1 and V is TRBV20-1; TRBD1 matches at 9 bases. Germline V lookup: CDR1 DFQATT, CDR2 SNEGSKA (reference sequence). There are 13 residues in the CDR3. The ends lost 3 bases at V and 7 bases at J; junction bases unmatched: 6. The chain's CDR3 is CSASSRTGDEAFF. In nucleotides, the CDR3 is TGCAGTGCTAGTTCCCGGACAGGGGATGAAGCTTTCTTT.

This clonotype was seen a handful of times. This chain connects TRBV6-2 or TRBV6-3 to TRBJ1-1; D possibly corresponds to TRBD1 (5 bases). CDR1 MNHEY and CDR2 SVGEGT come from the germline V gene. The CDR3 runs 15 residues. The V and J ends lost 7 bases and 1 base respectively, with 16 bases between them. The DNA of the CDR3 is TGTGCCAGCACCCCGGAGAGGGGCTGGAACACTGAAGCTTTCTTT. It specifies CASTPERGWNTEAFF.

The chain links TRBV25-1 to TRBJ1-6; the match to TRBD1 covers 7 bases. The CDR3 is made up of 15 amino acids. The V and J ends lost 4 bases and 7 bases, in that order; junction bases with no gene match: 7. Germline CDR1 is MGHDK and CDR2 is SYGVNS. The CDR3 loop reads CASSGSQGWNSPLHF. The CDR3, as DNA: TGTGCCAGCAGTGGGTCACAGGGGTGGAATTCACCCCTCCACTTT.

The chain joins TRBV29-1 to TRBJ2-2; D is possibly TRBD2 (5 bases). From germline, CDR1 is SQVTM and CDR2 ANQGSEA. Between the trimmed V and J ends, which lost 4 bases and 0 bases, there was a span of 15 bases. The CDR3 runs to 16 residues. This chain's CDR3 is CSVGGQEFANTGELFF. In DNA form, the CDR3 reads TGCAGCGTTGGAGGGCAGGAGTTCGCGAACACCGGGGAGCTGTTTTTT.

The rearrangement joins TRBV5-4 to TRBJ2-7; 7 positions agree with TRBD1. The CDR3 runs to 16 residues. Germline loops: CDR1 SGHNT, CDR2 YYREEE (reference sequence). The trim removed 4 bases at V and 4 bases at J, leaving 14 bases unmatched. The CDR3 loop reads CASSPPPGTASYEQYF. In DNA form, the CDR3 reads TGTGCCAGCAGCCCTCCACCCGGGACAGCTTCATACGAGCAGTACTTC.

This clonotype was picked up a small number of times. The chain joins TRBV12-3 or TRBV12-4 to TRBJ2-3, with 11 bases identical to TRBD1. The junction had 7 bases not matched to a gene; V was cut back by 6 bases and J by 2 bases. The CDR3 runs to 16 residues. CDR3 residues: CASRMDRGPVTDTQYF. For the CDR3, the DNA is TGTGCCAGCAGAATGGACAGGGGGCCCGTCACAGATACGCAGTATTTT.

This clonotype was seen only a few times. The genes are TRBV7-2 and TRBJ1-4; no definite D call. V lost 4 bases to trimming and J lost 4 bases, with 13 bases between them. The CDR3 is 15 residues long. The germline gives CDR1 SGHTA, CDR2 FQGNSA. The CDR3 bases are TGTGCCAGCAGCTCATCCCGGGCCAATAATGAAAAACTGTTTTTT. It encodes CASSSSRANNEKLFF.

Note on this clonotype: A clone one base away is much larger, so this may be a read error. CDR3: CASGLGGGATVTGELFF. CDR3 DNA: TGCGCCAGCGGCCTCGGCGGGGGGGCCACCGTCACCGGGGAGCTGTTTTTT. The gene calls are TRBV5-1 and TRBJ2-2, with TRBD2 matching over 9 bases. V dropped 7 bases and J dropped 4; count of bases not matched to a gene: 14. The CDR3 is 17 residues long. Germline V gene sequence: CDR1 SGHRS, CDR2 YFSETQ.

This clonotype was seen more than once but under ten times. The chain carries TRBV2 and TRBJ2-7; D may be TRBD1 (5 bases). Germline V gene sequence: CDR1 SNHLY, CDR2 FYNNEI. This CDR3 contains 14 residues. V was pared by 5 bases and J by 0 bases, with 11 bases between. The CDR3 region has the DNA TGTGCCAGCAGTTTTGGACACCCCTCCTACGAGCAGTACTTC. Protein: CASSFGHPSYEQYF.

This chain connects TRBV19 to TRBJ1-2, with 7 bases fitting TRBD1. Per the germline V gene, CDR1 is LNHDA and CDR2 is SQIVND (reference sequence). The CDR3 totals 14 residues. The ends lost 7 bases at V and 3 bases at J; junction bases unmatched: 8. This CDR3 is CASTPDRLDYGYTF. DNA for the CDR3: TGTGCCAGTACCCCGGACAGGCTTGACTATGGCTACACCTTC.

The chain is built from TRBV10-2 and TRBJ2-1, with 11 bases lining up with TRBD2. Germline V gene sequence: CDR1 WSHSY, CDR2 SAAADI. This CDR3 has 15 residues. V was pared by 3 bases and J by 5 bases, with 3 bases of the junction left unmatched. The CDR3 DNA reads TGCGCCAGCAGTGATAGCGGGGGGGCCCACAATGAGCAGTTCTTC. This gives the protein CASSDSGGAHNEQFF.

This clonotype appeared a few times. V usage is TRBV29-1 and J usage is TRBJ2-7, with 7 nucleotides matching TRBD1. The germline gives CDR1 SQVTM, CDR2 ANQGSEA. The CDR3 loop spans 13 amino acids. V gave up 4 bases and J gave up 3 bases; unmatched junction bases: 6. This CDR3 reads CSVGGGPRYEQYF. For the CDR3, the DNA is TGCAGCGTTGGAGGGGGCCCCCGCTACGAGCAGTACTTC.

Many counts were recorded for this clonotype. CDR3 sequence reads: CASSPGPGETQYF. As DNA, the CDR3 is TGTGCCAGCAGCCCGGGACCGGGGGAGACCCAGTACTTC. This chain links TRBV11-3 with TRBJ2-5; D may correspond to TRBD1 or TRBD2 (5 bases each). V dropped 5 bases and J dropped 5 bases, with 12 bases sitting between them. The germline gives CDR1 SGHNT, CDR2 YENEEA. This CDR3 comprises 13 residues.

The table lists this clonotype with many counts. The rearrangement joins TRBV3-1 to TRBJ2-7; TRBD2 might be the D (5 bases). Germline CDR1 is LGHDT and CDR2 is YNNKEL (reference sequence). Trimming took 1 base from V and 7 from J, leaving 5 bases between them. This CDR3 contains 11 residues. As DNA, the CDR3 is TGTGCCAGCAGCCAAGCGGGAGAGCAGTACTTC. This codes for CASSQAGEQYF.

V usage is TRBV9 and J usage is TRBJ1-6; D may be TRBD1 (6 bases). Trimming took 3 bases from V and 10 from J, leaving 14 bases between them. The CDR3 sequence is 14 residues long. Germline V CDR1 and CDR2: SGDLS, YYNGEE. The CDR3 DNA reads TGTGCCAGCAGCGGCAGGGGCGAGGGCTCACCCCTCCACTTT. Residues: CASSGRGEGSPLHF.

The table lists this clonotype with a few counts. The chain is built from TRBV7-6 and TRBJ1-5, with D hard to call. Trimming removed 5 bases from V and 3 bases from J, with 26 bases in between. CDR1 SGHVS and CDR2 FNYEAQ come from the germline V gene. The CDR3 contains 19 residues. The CDR3 reads CASSLFPPSAAGINQPQHF. CDR3 in DNA: TGTGCCAGCAGCCTATTCCCCCCCTCGGCAGCTGGGATCAATCAGCCCCAGCATTTT.

The CDR3 region has the DNA TGTGCCAGCAGCCCCGACAGCGCCACAGATACGCAGTATTTT. Protein: CASSPDSATDTQYF. This chain links TRBV7-6 with TRBJ2-3; possible D gene TRBD1, 5 bases. Trimming removed 5 bases from V and 2 bases from J, with 11 bases in between. The CDR3 covers 14 residues. Germline lookup yields CDR1 SGHVS and CDR2 FNYEAQ.

V usage is TRBV2 and J usage is TRBJ2-1; the match to TRBD1 covers 7 bases. CDR1 and CDR2 (germline): SNHLY, FYNNEI. Trimming removed 5 bases from V and 5 bases from J; junction bases left unmatched: 9. The CDR3 consists of 15 residues. CDR3 protein: CASSLDRAQHNEQFF. In DNA, the CDR3 is TGTGCCAGCAGTCTTGACAGGGCACAACACAATGAGCAGTTCTTC.

This clonotype has more than one count but fewer than ten. J is TRBJ2-3 and V is TRBV3-1; no clear D. V lost 4 bases and J 1 base, leaving 12 bases between the germline ends. The CDR3 is made up of 15 amino acids. Looked up from germline, CDR1 is LGHDT and CDR2 is YNNKEL (reference sequence). For the CDR3, the DNA is TGTGCCAGCAGCCCCGAACTGATAGGCACAGATACGCAGTATTTT. This translates into CASSPELIGTDTQYF.

The rearrangement uses TRBV12-3 or TRBV12-4 and TRBJ2-3, with D hard to call. Deletions cut 5 bases from V and 5 bases from J, with 5 bases between. This CDR3 contains 11 residues. In nucleotides, the CDR3 is TGTGCCAGCAGTACTGTAGATACGCAGTATTTT. It is translated as CASSTVDTQYF.

The chain employs TRBV7-9 and TRBJ2-7; D is perhaps TRBD2 (5 bases). The germline V and J ends were trimmed by 1 base and 1 base, with 14 bases remaining between them. Germline lookup yields CDR1 SEHNR and CDR2 FQNEAQ (reference sequence). The CDR3 is 16 residues long. The CDR3 sequence: CASSLDLGRGSYEQYF. CDR3 sequence (DNA): TGTGCCAGCAGCTTAGACTTGGGGAGAGGGTCCTACGAGCAGTACTTC.